Following are 9 T cell receptor beta chains from one sample sequenced in a study of T cells after yellow fever vaccination. TCRdb independently ran MiXCR on the 5' RACE reads; one entry per CDR3 protein. The table includes about 45,000 distinct CDR3 sequences, roughly 7.1% detected once. Sequencing used CD8+ T cells not binding an NS4B(214-222) dextramer, sorted from PBMCs, obtained 45 days after the yellow fever booster vaccination. The receptors were gathered from a man between 25 and 39 years old who received the YFV17D yellow fever vaccine.

This clonotype was seen at least ten times. The chain combines TRBV6-6 with TRBJ2-7; D gene uncertain. V lost 7 bases, J lost 2 bases, and 12 bases lay in between. CDR3 size: 13 residues. Germline V CDR1 and CDR2: MNHNY, SVGAGI (reference sequence). CDR3 sequence (DNA): TGTGCCAGCACCTACTCGAGGACCTACGAGCAGTACTTC. Translated, it gives CASTYSRTYEQYF.

This clonotype came up many times. The V gene is TRBV7-9, the J gene TRBJ2-3; 9 nucleotides match TRBD2. This CDR3 has 14 residues. The germline gives CDR1 SEHNR, CDR2 FQNEAQ (reference sequence). The V gene end was trimmed by 8 bases and the J gene end by 1 base; junction bases not matched to a gene: 4. CDR3 region: CASERGDGTDTQYF. The CDR3 coding sequence is TGTGCCAGCGAGCGGGGGGATGGCACAGATACGCAGTATTTT.

This clonotype was detected ten times or more. This sequence joins TRBV12-3 or TRBV12-4 and TRBJ1-2, with D possibly being TRBD1 (5 bases). Between the trimmed V and J ends, which lost 8 bases and 6 bases, there was a span of 10 bases. This CDR3 is built from 11 residues. The CDR3: CASDRGDGYTF. The CDR3 DNA is TGTGCCAGCGACAGAGGTGATGGCTACACCTTC.

At least ten counts were recorded for this clonotype. V is TRBV7-8 and J is TRBJ1-1; D is possibly TRBD1 (5 bases). The CDR3 is 13 amino acids. V lost 1 base to trimming and J lost 4 bases, with 7 bases between them. The V gene's germline CDR1 is SGHVS and CDR2 FQNEAQ. The CDR3 reads CASSLGRATEAFF. Here the CDR3 DNA reads TGTGCCAGCAGCTTAGGCAGGGCCACTGAAGCTTTCTTT.

Many counts were recorded for this clonotype. The chain uses TRBV27 and TRBJ2-7, with 10 positions matching TRBD2. Germline loops: CDR1 MNHEY, CDR2 SMNVEV (reference sequence). J gave up 5 bases and V 3 bases, and 4 bases lay outside the gene matches. This CDR3 comprises 14 residues. CDR3 sequence reads: CASSFLAGVHEQYF. CDR3 DNA: TGTGCCAGCAGTTTTCTAGCGGGAGTCCACGAGCAGTACTTC.

There are many counts of this clonotype. This rearrangement joins TRBV20-1 to TRBJ1-2; D possibly corresponds to TRBD1 (5 bases). Germline-derived CDR1 and CDR2 are DFQATT and SNEGSKA (reference sequence). V lost 0 bases and J 4 bases, leaving 27 bases between the germline ends. The length of the CDR3 is 19 residues. The CDR3 bases are TGCAGTGCTAGAGATGTTGACGGCGGTATAGTGGGGACGGGCTATGGCTACACCTTC. This translates into CSARDVDGGIVGTGYGYTF.

A remark on this clonotype: This sequence may be a read error, since a much larger clone differs from it by one base. The chain recombines TRBV10-2 with TRBJ2-3, with 8 nucleotides matching TRBD2. In germline, CDR1 is WSHSY, CDR2 SAAADI. Trimming removed 8 bases from V and 0 bases from J; junction bases left unmatched: 16. This CDR3 is built from 18 residues. The CDR3 nucleotides read TGCGCCAGCCGTCCACTAGCGGCCCGCCACCCTAGCACAGATACGCAGTATTTT. Protein sequence: CASRPLAARHPSTDTQYF.

Details on this clonotype: One end of the junction is discordant with germline, which a read error may explain. The chain is built from TRBV3-1 and TRBJ2-1; D unresolved. CDR1 is LGHDT, CDR2 YNNKEL, per germline (reference sequence). The CDR3 contains 15 residues. CDR3 nucleotide sequence: TGTGCCTGCAGCCAAGATCTGGGTACGTACAATGAGCAGTTCTTC. Translation gives CACSQDLGTYNEQFF.

This clonotype was detected ten times or more. This chain links TRBV7-9 with TRBJ1-1; tentative D call: TRBD1 (6 bases). In germline, CDR1 is SEHNR, CDR2 FQNEAQ (reference sequence). V was trimmed by 1 base and J by 7 bases, leaving 10 bases between them. The CDR3 is 13 residues long. CDR3 sequence reads: CASSLGGAGEAFF. In DNA, the CDR3 is TGTGCCAGCAGCTTAGGGGGGGCAGGTGAAGCTTTCTTT.